The 30 T cell receptor beta chains below come from one sample, sequenced in a study of T cell clonality in common variable immunodeficiency. Study-level results: Fewer deletions and N-nucleotide insertions were reportedly seen in common variable immunodeficiency TCR beta sequences.

Their specific antigens are unknown. Using immunoSEQ multiplex PCR, the repertoire was profiled, and TCRdb retains in-frame clones only, with some absent. The sample was found to contain 20,000 to 30,000 clones, and every one recurs. The specimen sequenced was peripheral blood mononuclear cells. These receptors originate from a human donor with common variable immunodeficiency.

The table lists this clone with a few counts. Read data end 3 residues before the CDR3 end; the end is taken from the germline J gene. The chain has TRBV16 and TRBJ2-7, with 11 bases identical to TRBD1. Germline CDR1 is KGHSY and CDR2 is FQNENV. Trimming took 4 bases from V and 6 from J; bases not matched to a gene: 5. The CDR3 consists of 14 residues. The CDR3 DNA, read in part, is TGTGCCAGCAGCCTAGGACAGGGGGCAAGCGAG. It codes for CASSLGQGASE. From start to end, the CDR3 is CASSLGQGASEQYF.

This clone was recorded many times. From the germline J gene comes the end of the CDR3, since the read stops 3 residues before it. The chain is built from TRBV5-1 and TRBJ1-1; D is ambiguous. Per the germline V gene, CDR1 is SGHRS and CDR2 is YFSETQ. V was trimmed by 0 bases and J by 2 bases, leaving 8 bases between them. The CDR3 length is 14 residues. CDR3: CASSLAQTNTEAFF. The CDR3 DNA, read in part, is TGCGCCAGCAGCTTGGCGCAGACTAACACTGAA.

Details on this clone: The read ends 3 residues shy of where the CDR3 ends; the end is completed using the germline J gene. V gene TRBV7-9 combines with J gene TRBJ2-7; D may be TRBD2 (7 bases). The germline V gene has CDR1 SEHNR and CDR2 FQNEAQ (reference sequence). V was cut by 4 bases and J by 2 bases, with 12 bases left in between. The CDR3 runs 14 residues. The covered CDR3 bases are TGTGCCAGCAGCTGGGGGGGGGACACCTACGAG. Translation gives CASSWGGDTYE. The full-length CDR3 reads as CASSWGGDTYEQYF.

As regards this clone: The CDR3 extends 3 residues past the end of the read, so its final part is completed from the germline J gene. The chain has TRBV5-5 and TRBJ2-5; 11 bases align to TRBD1. CDR1 is SGHKS and CDR2 is YYEKEE in the germline V gene (reference sequence). V gave up 2 bases and J gave up 4 bases; unmatched junction bases: 4. The CDR3 totals 15 residues. The CDR3 here is CASSLTGTGGETQYF. The covered CDR3 bases are TGTGCCAGCAGCTTAACCGGGACAGGGGGAGAGACC.

On this clone itself: With the read ending 3 residues before the CDR3 end, the germline J gene is used to fill in that end. This rearrangement joins TRBV19 to TRBJ1-2, with 7 bases matching TRBD1. Looked up from germline, CDR1 is LNHDA and CDR2 is SQIVND (reference sequence). V shed 3 bases, J shed 4 bases, and the junction held 5 bases outside the gene matches. This CDR3 comprises 14 residues. Incomplete CDR3 DNA: TGTGCCAGTAGTATCCTGGGACAGAGCTATGGC. Translating gives CASSILGQSYG. The full CDR3 reads CASSILGQSYGYTF.

Within the sample, this clone is medium-sized (0.01 to 0.1%). The CDR3 is cut off 3 residues early in the read; its end comes from the germline J gene. V gene TRBV13 combines with J gene TRBJ1-2; TRBD1 aligns across 8 bases. Per germline, CDR1 PRHDT and CDR2 FYEKMQ (reference sequence). This CDR3 is 14 amino acids long. Trimming removed 3 bases from V and 4 bases from J; junction bases left unmatched: 4. This chain's CDR3 is CASSLDRAAYGYTF. The sequenced CDR3 bases are TGTGCCAGCAGCTTGGACAGGGCCGCCTATGGC.

This clone came up many times. The CDR3 end lies 3 residues beyond the end of the read and is filled in from the germline J gene. J is TRBJ2-3 and V is TRBV29-1; TRBD1 is a possible D gene (6 bases). Trimming stripped 6 bases from V and 6 bases from J, with 16 bases between. Germline V lookup: CDR1 SQVTM, CDR2 ANQGSEA. This CDR3 is built from 13 residues. CDR3 sequence: CSVAITGKDTQYF. The sequenced part of the CDR3 DNA is TGCAGCGTAGCAATCACAGGGAAGGATACG.

This clone was detected ten times or more. The read gets to within 3 residues of the CDR3 end, and the germline J gene fills in the rest. This sequence joins TRBV4-2 and TRBJ1-2, with no clear D. The V gene's germline CDR1 is LGHNA and CDR2 YNFKEQ. The V and J ends lost 3 bases and 3 bases respectively, with 5 bases between them. The length of the CDR3 is 12 residues. This CDR3 is CASSHVDYGYTF. CDR3 DNA (partial): TGTGCCAGCAGCCACGTTGACTATGGC.

This clone has only a few counts. With the read ending 3 residues before the CDR3 end, the germline J gene is used to fill in that end. V usage is TRBV18 and J usage is TRBJ2-6; no firm D call. Trimming shortened V by 5 bases and J by 5 bases, and 13 bases separated the two germline ends. Germline V gene data show CDR1 as KGHSH and CDR2 as LQKENI. This CDR3 is built from 15 residues. CDR3 DNA (partial): TGTGCCAGCTCATCGTTAGGGTGGCGGGCCAACGTC. It specifies CASSSLGWRANV. The full CDR3 sequence reads CASSSLGWRANVLTF.

Notes on this clone: The CDR3 end lies 3 residues beyond the end of the read and is filled in from the germline J gene. The rearrangement links TRBV30 to TRBJ1-1; 8 nucleotides line up with TRBD1. J gave up 1 base and V 4 bases, and 11 bases lay outside the gene matches. The V gene's germline CDR1 is GTSNPN and CDR2 SVGIG (reference sequence). The CDR3 covers 16 residues. CDR3 sequence reads: CAWNDPGQEWNTEAFF. The part of the CDR3 DNA that was read is TGTGCCTGGAACGACCCGGGACAGGAATGGAACACTGAA.

This clone was counted ten times or more. Read data end 3 residues before the CDR3 end; the end is taken from the germline J gene. J is TRBJ2-3 and V is TRBV5-6; TRBD1 matches at 9 bases. The length of the CDR3 is 14 residues. Germline V gives CDR1 SGHDT, CDR2 YYEEEE. Trimming removed 3 bases from V and 3 bases from J; junction bases left unmatched: 2. Incomplete CDR3 DNA: TGTGCCAGCAGCTCCGGACAGGGGACAGATACG. Translation gives CASSSGQGTDT. The full CDR3 is CASSSGQGTDTQYF.

This clone has a handful of counts. CDR3 DNA (partial): TGTGCCAGTAGTGTGACAGGGGGCTTAAGGAATGAG. Amino acid sequence: CASSVTGGLRNE. The complete CDR3 protein is CASSVTGGLRNEQFF. The J gene is TRBJ2-1, the V gene TRBV19; 10 bases are shared with TRBD1. The CDR3 is cut off 3 residues early in the read; its end comes from the germline J gene. The junction had 8 bases not matched to a gene; V was cut back by 5 bases and J by 7 bases. This CDR3 spans 15 amino acids. Per germline, CDR1 LNHDA and CDR2 SQIVND (reference sequence).

By its share, this clone is medium-sized. Read data end 3 residues before the CDR3 end; the end is taken from the germline J gene. The J gene is TRBJ2-7, the V gene TRBV27, with 14 bases lining up with TRBD2. This CDR3 region has 16 residues. The trim removed 3 bases at V and 6 bases at J, leaving 7 bases unmatched. Germline V gene lookup returns CDR1 MNHEY and CDR2 SMNVEV (reference sequence). The CDR3 sequence is CASSFFGTSGSSEQYF. Partial CDR3 DNA: TGTGCCAGCAGTTTCTTTGGGACTAGCGGGAGTTCCGAG.

This clone has ten or more counts. The read comes to an end 3 residues before the CDR3 does, leaving the germline J gene to fill in the end. The rearrangement links TRBV4-1 to TRBJ2-5; D might be TRBD2 (5 bases). Trimming shortened V by 5 bases and J by 5 bases, and 12 bases separated the two germline ends. Germline V gene lookup returns CDR1 MGHRA and CDR2 YSYEKL. This CDR3 has 13 residues. The CDR3 region is CASSWAPGETQYF. CDR3 DNA (partial): TGCGCCAGCAGCTGGGCCCCGGGGGAGACC.

This clone has just a few counts. The CDR3 end is not reached by the read, which stops 3 residues before it; the germline J gene fills it in. The chain uses TRBV30 and TRBJ2-3; D unclear. CDR1 and CDR2 from the germline V gene are GTSNPN and SVGIG (reference sequence). The CDR3 has 13 amino acids. V was cut by 1 base and J by 6 bases, with 11 bases left in between. CDR3 amino acids: CAWSAQNVDTQYF. CDR3 DNA, as far as it was read: TGTGCCTGGAGTGCCCAAAATGTCGATACG. The full variable domain, rest sourced from reference TRBV30 and TRBJ2-3, is SQTIHQWPATLVQPVGSPLSLECTVEGTSNPNLYWYRQAAGRGLQLLFYSVGIGQISSEVPQNLSASRPQDRQFILSSKKLLLSDSGFYLCAWSAQNVDTQYFGPGTRLTVL.

In this sample, this clone turned up a few times. The CDR3 is cut off 3 residues early in the read; its end comes from the germline J gene. The chain employs TRBV11-2 and TRBJ2-7, with TRBD1 as a possible D gene (6 bases). Trimming removed 5 bases from V and 2 bases from J, with 16 bases in between. CDR3 length equals 15 residues. The V gene's germline CDR1 is SGHAT and CDR2 FQNNGV. Partial CDR3 DNA: TGTGCCAGCAGCCCGTTGCAGGGGTCTACCTACGAG. Translated, it gives CASSPLQGSTYE. The full-length CDR3 reads as CASSPLQGSTYEQYF.

This clone was seen a handful of times. The sequence runs out 3 residues before the end of the CDR3; the remainder is reconstructed from the germline J gene. The chain recombines TRBV2 with TRBJ1-2; 9 nucleotides line up with TRBD1. In germline, CDR1 is SNHLY, CDR2 FYNNEI. The CDR3 consists of 17 residues. After removal of 6 bases from V and 4 bases from J, the junction contained 15 bases not matched to a gene. The CDR3 spells CASRAGTGTLGAYGYTF. The covered CDR3 bases are TGTGCCAGCAGGGCCGGGACAGGGACTCTGGGGGCCTATGGC.

This clone appeared a few times. From the germline J gene comes the end of the CDR3, since the read stops 3 residues before it. V is TRBV19 and J is TRBJ1-1, with D perhaps matching TRBD1 (5 bases). This CDR3 comprises 16 residues. V was clipped by 1 base and J by 1 base, with 13 bases between them. Germline V gene sequence: CDR1 LNHDA, CDR2 SQIVND (reference sequence). The CDR3 sequence is CASSIAGRAGNTEAFF. CDR3 DNA (partial): TGTGCCAGTAGTATAGCGGGCAGGGCTGGGAACACTGAA.

The table lists this clone with many counts. The read terminates 3 residues before the CDR3 end, so the remaining end is supplied by the germline J gene. The chain combines TRBV18 with TRBJ1-1; a weak D match, TRBD1 (6 bases). The CDR3 covers 15 residues. Germline V gene sequence: CDR1 KGHSH, CDR2 LQKENI. Trimming took 1 base from V and 0 from J, leaving 9 bases between them. The chain's CDR3 is CASSPRDTVNTEAFF. CDR3 bases read: TGTGCCAGCTCACCACGGGACACTGTGAACACTGAA.

This clone was seen at least ten times. The read finishes 3 residues shy of the CDR3 end, and the germline J gene is used to complete it. V is TRBV2 and J is TRBJ2-2, with TRBD2 identical over 8 bases. The germline V gene encodes CDR1 SNHLY and CDR2 FYNNEI. This CDR3 comprises 15 residues. J lost 4 bases, V lost 7 bases, and 8 bases had no gene match. The part of the CDR3 DNA that was read is TGTGCCAGCAAGGCGGGACTAGGGTCCACCGGGGAG. The encoded protein is CASKAGLGSTGE. The whole CDR3 reads CASKAGLGSTGELFF.

This clone was observed a few times. The read halts 3 residues ahead of the CDR3 end, with the missing end drawn from the germline J gene. This chain uses TRBV6-1 with TRBJ2-7; 7 bases map to TRBD1. In germline, CDR1 is MNHNS, CDR2 SASEGT. Unmatched junction bases numbered 7, after V lost 2 bases and J lost 6 bases. The CDR3 extends over 14 amino acids. The CDR3 reads CASSEWQGVAEQYF. Incomplete CDR3 DNA: TGTGCCAGCAGTGAATGGCAGGGGGTAGCCGAG.

This clone was seen at least ten times. From the germline J gene comes the end of the CDR3, since the read stops 3 residues before it. The chain combines TRBV5-4 with TRBJ2-1; D is perhaps TRBD1 (6 bases). CDR1 and CDR2 from the germline V gene are SGHNT and YYREEE (reference sequence). The length of the CDR3 is 14 residues. The ends were cut back, 3 bases at V and 7 bases at J, with 14 bases in the middle. The sequenced part of the CDR3 DNA is TGTGCCAGCAGCTCACAGGGATTTGGTAATGAG. Translating it yields CASSSQGFGNE. The full CDR3 is CASSSQGFGNEQFF. Filled out from reference TRBV5-4 and TRBJ2-1, the complete variable domain reads ETGVTQSPTHLIKTRGQQVTLRCSSQSGHNTVSWYQQALGQGPQFIFQYYREEENGRGNFPPRFSGLQFPNYSSELNVNALELDDSALYLCASSSQGFGNEQFFGPGTRLTVL.

About this clone: The DNA ends 3 residues before the CDR3 does, and the rest of the CDR3 is filled in from the germline J gene. The V and J genes are TRBV7-9 and TRBJ1-1; D remains unclear. The CDR3 extends over 12 amino acids. Germline-derived CDR1 and CDR2 are SEHNR and FQNEAQ (reference sequence). Trimming took off 4 bases at V and 4 bases at J, with 7 bases between the two ends. The CDR3 reads CASSSGGTEAFF. CDR3 bases read: TGTGCCAGCAGCTCAGGAGGCACTGAA. Combining the CDR3 with reference TRBV7-9 and TRBJ1-1 gives the whole variable domain DTGVSQNPRHKITKRGQNVTFRCDPISEHNRLYWYRQTLGQGPEFLTYFQNEAQLEKSRLLSDRFSAERPKGSFSTLEIQRTEQGDSAMYLCASSSGGTEAFFGQGTRLTVV.

This clone was seen only a few times. The CDR3 end is not reached by the read, which stops 3 residues before it; the germline J gene fills it in. The chain combines TRBV5-1 with TRBJ2-3; weak D call: TRBD1 (5 bases). CDR3 length equals 14 residues. The V gene lost 2 bases and the J gene lost 0 bases, with 7 bases spanning the gap. CDR1 and CDR2 from the germline V gene are SGHRS and YFSETQ. CDR3: CASSFGHSTDTQYF. The CDR3 DNA, read in part, is TGCGCCAGCAGCTTCGGACATAGCACAGATACG.

By share, this clone ranks as medium-sized (0.01 to 0.1%). The CDR3 sequence is CSAGKQGEAFF. The DNA read from the CDR3 is TGCAGCGCTGGAAAACAGGGGGAA. J is TRBJ1-1 and V is TRBV29-1; the match to TRBD1 covers 7 bases. The read stops 3 residues short of the end of the CDR3; the missing end is completed from the germline J gene. CDR1 and CDR2 (germline): SQVTM, ANQGSEA. This CDR3 is 11 amino acids long.

This clone was observed at least ten times. The junction departs from germline at one end; a sequencing error may be responsible. The read ends 3 residues early relative to the CDR3; the germline J gene fills the gap. The V and J genes are TRBV7-7 and TRBJ2-7; 8 bases line up with TRBD1. The CDR3 runs to 15 residues. CDR1 is SSHAT and CDR2 is FNYEAQ in the germline V gene (reference sequence). The CDR3 protein is CASSSATGDLYEQYF. The covered CDR3 bases are TGTGCTAGCAGCTCCGCGACAGGGGACCTTTACGAG.

The sample holds a few counts of this clone. With the read ending 3 residues before the CDR3 end, the germline J gene is used to fill in that end. V gene TRBV19 combines with J gene TRBJ1-2; 9 bases align to TRBD1. Germline V gives CDR1 LNHDA, CDR2 SQIVND (reference sequence). The CDR3 has 11 residues. J was trimmed by 7 bases and V by 10 bases; bases with no gene match: 4. CDR3 DNA (partial): TGTGCCACGACAGGGGGTTTTGGC. This sequence encodes CATTGGFG. The full CDR3 is CATTGGFGYTF.

This clone came up a few times. Sequencing ends 3 residues short of the CDR3 end; the germline J gene provides the rest. The chain recombines TRBV20-1 with TRBJ1-2; possibly TRBD1 for D (5 bases). Trimming pared 0 bases from V and 5 bases from J, leaving 13 bases between. This CDR3 contains 14 residues. CDR1 and CDR2 (germline): DFQATT, SNEGSKA (reference sequence). CDR3 DNA, as far as it was read: TGCAGTGCTAGAGATAGGGCCAGGGAATATGGC. It specifies CSARDRAREYG. The whole CDR3 region reads CSARDRAREYGYTF.

In this sample, this clone turned up many times. The sequenced fragment ends 3 residues before the CDR3 boundary, so the rest is inferred from the germline J gene. V gene TRBV19 combines with J gene TRBJ1-2, with a weak D call TRBD1 (5 bases). The CDR3 spans 16 residues. V was trimmed by 2 bases and J by 0 bases, leaving 13 bases between them. CDR1 and CDR2 from the germline V gene are LNHDA and SQIVND (reference sequence). The CDR3 sequence: CASSIQGRNANYGYTF. Partial CDR3 DNA: TGTGCCAGTAGTATACAGGGCAGAAACGCTAACTATGGC.

This clone was seen a handful of times. The CDR3 is cut off 3 residues early in the read; its end comes from the germline J gene. The chain joins TRBV2 to TRBJ1-2, with 8 bases aligning to TRBD1. Per germline, CDR1 SNHLY and CDR2 FYNNEI. Trimming cost V 2 bases and J 1 base; bases outside gene matches: 12. This CDR3 has 18 amino acids. CDR3 bases read: TGTGCCAGCAGTGAATCCCTTGTTGCAGGGGGCCTTAACTATGGC. Its translation is CASSESLVAGGLNYG. The entire CDR3 protein reads CASSESLVAGGLNYGYTF.